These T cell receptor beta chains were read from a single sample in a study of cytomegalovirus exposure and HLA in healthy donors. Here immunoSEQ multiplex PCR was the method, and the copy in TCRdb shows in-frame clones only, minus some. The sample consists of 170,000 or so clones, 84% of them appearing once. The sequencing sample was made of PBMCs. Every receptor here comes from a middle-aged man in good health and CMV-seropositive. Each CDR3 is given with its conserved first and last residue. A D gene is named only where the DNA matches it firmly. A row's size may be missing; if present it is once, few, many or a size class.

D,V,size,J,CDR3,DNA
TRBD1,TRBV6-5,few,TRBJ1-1,CASSYSNRGYTEAFF,TGTGCCAGCAGTTACTCGAACAGGGGTTACACTGAAGCTTTCTTT
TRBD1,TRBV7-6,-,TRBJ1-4,CASSLATGKVAALEKLFF,TGTGCCAGCAGCTTAGCGACAGGGAAGGTAGCTGCCCTAGAAAAACTGTTTTTT
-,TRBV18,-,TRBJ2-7,CASSPRGPSSYEQYF,TGTGCCAGCTCACCAAGGGGTCCTAGCTCCTACGAGCAGTACTTC
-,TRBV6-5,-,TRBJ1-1,CASSYSVKGSTEAFF,TGTGCCAGCAGTTACTCGGTAAAGGGGTCCACTGAAGCTTTCTTT
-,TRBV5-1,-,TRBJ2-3,CASSPQPGGTDTQYF,TGCGCCAGCAGTCCCCAACCCGGGGGCACAGATACGCAGTATTTT
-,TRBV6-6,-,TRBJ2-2,CASSWQGNTGELFF,TGTGCCAGCAGTTGGCAGGGGAACACCGGGGAGCTGTTTTTT
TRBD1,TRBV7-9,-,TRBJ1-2,CASSPGTGGTPAYGYTF,TGTGCCAGCAGCCCCGGGACAGGGGGCACTCCTGCCTATGGCTACACCTTC
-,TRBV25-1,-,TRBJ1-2,CASSEWSWTTANYGYTF,TGTGCCAGCAGTGAATGGTCTTGGACAACCGCGAACTATGGCTACACCTTC
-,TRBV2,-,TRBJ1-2,CASSESGYYGYTF,TGTGCCAGCAGTGAAAGCGGATACTATGGCTACACCTTC
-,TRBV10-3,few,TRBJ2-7,CAINTGSEQYF,TGTGCCATCAATACAGGAAGCGAGCAGTACTTC
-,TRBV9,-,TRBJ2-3,CASSSPGAAAYYTDTQYF,TGTGCCAGCAGCTCTCCAGGGGCCGCAGCTTATTACACAGATACGCAGTATTTT
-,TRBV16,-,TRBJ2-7,CASSRGTSYEQYF,TGTGCCAGCAGCCGCGGGACCTCCTACGAGCAGTACTTC
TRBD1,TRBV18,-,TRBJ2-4,CASSPLDRGSIQYF,TGTGCCAGCTCACCGTTAGACAGGGGCAGCATTCAGTACTTC
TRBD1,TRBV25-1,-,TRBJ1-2,CASSDPGQGAQGYTF,TGTGCCAGCAGTGACCCAGGACAGGGGGCACAAGGCTACACCTTC
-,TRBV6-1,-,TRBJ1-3,CASSPIFSGNTIYF,TGTGCCAGCAGTCCTATCTTTTCTGGAAACACCATATATTTT
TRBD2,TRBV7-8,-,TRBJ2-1,CASSSTSGSYNEQFF,TGTGCCAGCAGTTCTACTAGCGGGAGTTACAATGAGCAGTTCTTC
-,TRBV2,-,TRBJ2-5,CASMGRETQYF,TGTGCCAGCATGGGGAGAGAGACCCAGTACTTC
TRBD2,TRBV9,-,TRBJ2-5,CASSVTGGLETQYF,TGTGCCAGCAGCGTCACGGGGGGGCTGGAGACCCAGTACTTC
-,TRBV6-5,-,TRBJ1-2,CASRQGGRYYGYTF,TGTGCCAGCAGGCAGGGTGGGCGCTACTATGGCTACACCTTC
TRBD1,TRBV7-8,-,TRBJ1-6,CASSWEGQARGPLHF,TGTGCCAGCAGCTGGGAGGGACAGGCAAGAGGGCCCCTCCACTTT
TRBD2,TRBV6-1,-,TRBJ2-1,CASSEGTSGGNEQFF,TGTGCCAGCAGTGAGGGGACTAGCGGGGGGAATGAGCAGTTCTTC
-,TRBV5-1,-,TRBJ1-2,CASSLEAQGWGDGYTF,TGCGCCAGCAGCTTGGAGGCGCAGGGTTGGGGGGATGGCTACACCTTC